A single sample is the source of the 26 T cell receptor beta chains below, sequenced in a study of blood T cell repertoires in COVID-19. Only in-frame clones appear in the TCRdb table, and some are missing; sequencing was by immunoSEQ multiplex PCR. The table has 150,000 to 200,000 clones, 70% to 90% seen once. Sample: peripheral blood. Receptor source: a man aged 60 to 69 with COVID-19, enrolled during active disease.

This chain uses TRBV24-1 with TRBJ2-2, with 14 bases aligning to TRBD2. Losses at the gene ends were 5 bases for V and 4 bases for J; bases not matched to a gene: 5. CDR1 and CDR2 from the germline V gene are KGHDR and SFDVKD. The CDR3 extends over 17 amino acids. The CDR3 reads CATSGLAGGRSTGELFF. The DNA for the CDR3 is TGTGCCACCAGTGGACTAGCGGGAGGGCGTAGCACCGGGGAGCTGTTTTTT.

The chain combines TRBV6-6 with TRBJ1-3; no clear D. The ends were cut back, 5 bases at V and 0 bases at J, with 17 bases in the middle. The germline V gene encodes CDR1 MNHNY and CDR2 SVGAGI (reference sequence). CDR3 length: 17 residues. As DNA, the CDR3 is TGTGCCAGCAGTCGGAGGAGGGAGGGTAACTCTGGAAACACCATATATTTT. Translated, it gives CASSRRREGNSGNTIYF.

A note on this clone: Other nucleotide sequences in the sample specify the same CDR3. The V call is TRBV9, the J call TRBJ2-1; D unresolved. The CDR3 is 14 amino acids. V was trimmed by 0 bases and J by 4 bases, leaving 8 bases between them. Germline V lookup: CDR1 SGDLS, CDR2 YYNGEE. Here the CDR3 reads CASSVGTTYNEQFF. The CDR3 coding sequence is TGTGCCAGCAGCGTAGGAACAACGTACAATGAGCAGTTCTTC. The full variable domain, in which reference TRBV9 and TRBJ2-1 provide the parts outside the CDR3, is DSGVTQTPKHLITATGQRVTLRCSPRSGDLSVYWYQQSLDQGLQFLIQYYNGEERAKGNILERFSAQQFPDLHSELNLSSLELGDSALYFCASSVGTTYNEQFFGPGTRLTVL.

The rearrangement uses TRBV10-3 and TRBJ1-1; TRBD1 agrees at 12 bases. Germline loops: CDR1 ENHRY, CDR2 SYGVKD. This CDR3 has 14 residues. V dropped 6 bases and J dropped 1; count of bases not matched to a gene: 0. The CDR3 here is CAIRGQGANTEAFF. CDR3 sequence (DNA): TGTGCCATCAGGGGACAGGGGGCGAACACTGAAGCTTTCTTT.

This chain uses TRBV18 with TRBJ2-1; the match to TRBD2 covers 12 bases. Per germline, CDR1 KGHSH and CDR2 LQKENI. The CDR3 runs to 20 residues. The V segment lost 6 bases and the J segment 9 bases; nucleotides outside the gene matches: 24. CDR3 sequence reads: CASSGGLAGSLFGRKGEQFF. The CDR3 nucleotides are TGTGCCAGCTCGGGGGGACTAGCGGGTTCCCTTTTCGGTCGTAAGGGTGAGCAGTTCTTC.

V usage is TRBV30 and J usage is TRBJ1-2; TRBD1 aligns across 7 bases. V gave up 3 bases and J gave up 7 bases; unmatched junction bases: 14. The CDR3 extends over 15 amino acids. Germline lookup yields CDR1 GTSNPN and CDR2 SVGIG (reference sequence). The CDR3 nucleotides are TGTGCCTGGAGCCTTAAAGGGGGCTCACTCCTTGGCTACACCTTC. Translated, it gives CAWSLKGGSLLGYTF.

J is TRBJ2-7 and V is TRBV30; 7 bases align to TRBD1. In germline, CDR1 is GTSNPN, CDR2 SVGIG (reference sequence). V was pared by 1 base and J by 2 bases, with 5 bases of the junction left unmatched. The CDR3 runs to 14 residues. CDR3 protein: CAWSATGVTYEQYF. The CDR3 DNA reads TGTGCCTGGAGTGCCACAGGGGTTACCTACGAGCAGTACTTC.

The V gene is TRBV7-2, the J gene TRBJ2-4; D perhaps matches TRBD2 (8 bases). The CDR3 spans 17 residues. CDR1 and CDR2 from the germline V gene are SGHTA and FQGNSA. Between the trimmed V and J ends, which lost 5 bases and 4 bases, there was a span of 21 bases. CDR3 sequence reads: CASSLSGTAEFKNIQYF. Written as DNA, the CDR3 is TGTGCCAGCAGCCTTAGCGGGACAGCAGAATTTAAAAACATTCAGTACTTC. Complete variable domain (other parts from reference TRBV7-2 and TRBJ2-4): GAGVSQSPSNKVTEKGKDVELRCDPISGHTALYWYRQSLGQGLEFLIYFQGNSAPDKSGLPSDRFSAERTGGSVSTLTIQRTQQEDSAVYLCASSLSGTAEFKNIQYFGAGTRLSVL.

The sample holds a few counts of this clone. This rearrangement joins TRBV9 to TRBJ1-2; perhaps TRBD1 as D (6 bases). Germline CDR1 and CDR2: SGDLS and YYNGEE. Trimming cost V 4 bases and J 2 bases, with 9 bases left between them. The CDR3 extends over 13 amino acids. The CDR3 nucleotides are TGTGCCAGCAGCAGTGGGGGCAACTATGGCTACACCTTC. Translation gives CASSSGGNYGYTF.

The gene calls are TRBV2 and TRBJ1-5, with a possible D match to TRBD1 (5 bases). Trimming left V 1 base short and J 4 bases short, with 11 bases between. The CDR3 totals 15 residues. Germline assignment: CDR1 SNHLY and CDR2 FYNNEI. CDR3 region: CASSEEAGPNQPQHF. The CDR3 bases are TGTGCCAGCAGTGAAGAGGCAGGGCCAAATCAGCCCCAGCATTTT.

Only one count was recorded for this clone. J is TRBJ1-5 and V is TRBV18; D is unclear. The CDR3 loop spans 13 amino acids. V was cut by 3 bases and J by 5 bases, with 8 bases left in between. Germline V lookup: CDR1 KGHSH, CDR2 LQKENI. The CDR3 region is CASSPTGDQPQHF. CDR3 nucleotide sequence: TGTGCCAGCTCACCTACCGGTGATCAGCCCCAGCATTTT.

J is TRBJ1-2 and V is TRBV7-9; maybe TRBD1 (6 bases). Germline CDR1 reads SEHNR; CDR2 reads FQNEAQ (reference sequence). V lost 1 base and J lost 5, with 17 bases in between. The CDR3 length is 16 residues. This CDR3 is CASSLGSGAPWYGYTF. The CDR3 DNA follows: TGTGCCAGCAGCTTAGGGTCAGGGGCCCCATGGTATGGCTACACCTTC. The full variable domain, with the rest looked up from reference TRBV7-9 and TRBJ1-2, is DTGVSQNPRHKITKRGQNVTFRCDPISEHNRLYWYRQTLGQGPEFLTYFQNEAQLEKSRLLSDRFSAERPKGSFSTLEIQRTEQGDSAMYLCASSLGSGAPWYGYTFGSGTRLTVV.

The V call is TRBV5-8, the J call TRBJ2-1; D gene ambiguous. V dropped 4 bases and J dropped 0 bases, with 11 bases sitting between them. The CDR3 runs 15 residues. Germline lookup yields CDR1 SGHTS and CDR2 YDEGEE. CDR3 protein: CASSALLSSYNEQFF. CDR3 nucleotide sequence: TGTGCCAGCAGCGCCCTCCTGAGCTCCTACAATGAGCAGTTCTTC.

This clone was found once. This chain uses TRBV5-4 with TRBJ2-3; the match to TRBD1 covers 7 bases. With V trimmed by 4 bases and J by 1 base, 9 bases remained unmatched. The CDR3 covers 16 residues. Germline V gene data show CDR1 as SGHNT and CDR2 as YYREEE (reference sequence). CDR3 loop: CASSPRQGRRTDTQYF. The DNA for the CDR3 is TGTGCCAGCAGCCCGAGACAGGGCAGACGCACAGATACGCAGTATTTT.

The chain has TRBV28 and TRBJ1-4; maybe TRBD1 (5 bases). CDR1 is MDHEN and CDR2 is SYDVKM in the germline V gene. The CDR3 has 14 amino acids. Trimming pared 5 bases from V and 8 bases from J, leaving 15 bases between. CDR3 DNA sequence: TGTGCCAGCAGTCCCGGGGGACTTGGAGAAAAACTGTTTTTT. It yields the protein CASSPGGLGEKLFF.

This chain links TRBV29-1 with TRBJ2-3; weak D call: TRBD1 (6 bases). The V end lost 6 bases, the J end lost 1 base, and 11 bases lay between the germline ends. CDR3 length: 13 amino acids. The germline CDR1 and CDR2 sequences are SQVTM and ANQGSEA. Written as DNA, the CDR3 is TGCAGCGTCTACAGGGTGGGCACAGATACGCAGTATTTT. Translated: CSVYRVGTDTQYF.

The chain joins TRBV19 to TRBJ1-2; 8 bases agree with TRBD1. Looked up from germline, CDR1 is LNHDA and CDR2 is SQIVND (reference sequence). The CDR3 is 12 residues long. V was pared by 4 bases and J by 8 bases, with 3 bases of the junction left unmatched. The DNA of the CDR3 is TGTGCCAGTAGTACCGGACAGGGCGGCTACACCTTC. Protein sequence: CASSTGQGGYTF. The whole variable domain, filled in from reference TRBV19 and TRBJ1-2, reads DGGITQSPKYLFRKEGQNVTLSCEQNLNHDAMYWYRQDPGQGLRLIYYSQIVNDFQKGDIAEGYSVSREKKESFPLTVTSAQKNPTAFYLCASSTGQGGYTFGSGTRLTVV.

The chain carries TRBV28 and TRBJ1-5; 8 bases fit TRBD1. J was trimmed by 7 bases and V by 2 bases; bases with no gene match: 7. Looked up from germline, CDR1 is MDHEN and CDR2 is SYDVKM. CDR3 length equals 15 residues. The CDR3 bases are TGTGCCAGCAGTTTACCAGACAGGGGTGGACAGCCCCAGCATTTT. Its protein is CASSLPDRGGQPQHF.

The chain is built from TRBV9 and TRBJ2-7, with TRBD2 as a possible D gene (5 bases). The germline CDR1 and CDR2 sequences are SGDLS and YYNGEE. This CDR3 region has 14 residues. V was shortened by 3 bases and J by 2 bases, with 12 bases between the two germline ends. CDR3 DNA: TGTGCCAGCAGCGAGGACCCGGGGACCTACGAGCAGTACTTC. As protein: CASSEDPGTYEQYF.

This clone was found a few times. The chain couples TRBV5-5 to TRBJ2-7; tentative D call: TRBD2 (5 bases). The CDR3 has 14 amino acids. CDR1 SGHKS and CDR2 YYEKEE come from the germline V gene (reference sequence). V lost 5 bases to trimming and J lost 6 bases, with 18 bases between them. DNA of the CDR3: TGTGCCAGCAGAGGAGGATACAAGGTTGGCGAGCAGTACTTC. Translating it yields CASRGGYKVGEQYF.

The rearrangement links TRBV20-1 to TRBJ2-7; 7 bases align to TRBD2. This CDR3 contains 10 residues. J was trimmed by 5 bases and V by 5 bases; bases with no gene match: 0. Per the germline V gene, CDR1 is DFQATT and CDR2 is SNEGSKA (reference sequence). The chain's CDR3 is CSAAGDEQYF. The CDR3 DNA follows: TGCAGTGCTGCGGGGGACGAGCAGTACTTC.

This chain links TRBV6-5 with TRBJ2-3, with D maybe TRBD1 (5 bases). Per germline, CDR1 MNHEY and CDR2 SVGAGI. V was pared by 5 bases and J by 3 bases, with 9 bases between. CDR3 length: 13 residues. The CDR3 DNA is TGTGCCAGCAGTCGCGCAGGGACAGATACGCAGTATTTT. Encoded protein: CASSRAGTDTQYF.

The chain employs TRBV6-5 and TRBJ2-7, with 7 bases lining up with TRBD1. J lost 2 bases, V lost 6 bases, and 7 bases had no gene match. From germline, CDR1 is MNHEY and CDR2 SVGAGI. The CDR3 totals 14 residues. The CDR3 spells CASSPGQSTYEQYF. CDR3 DNA: TGTGCCAGCAGCCCGGGACAGAGCACCTACGAGCAGTACTTC.

This chain connects TRBV7-9 to TRBJ1-6; 11 bases map to TRBD1. Germline assignment: CDR1 SEHNR and CDR2 FQNEAQ (reference sequence). V lost 3 bases to trimming and J lost 3 bases; unmatched junction nucleotides: 7. The CDR3 is made up of 18 amino acids. CDR3 amino acids: CASSFGQGAVRYNSPLHF. The CDR3 DNA reads as TGTGCCAGCAGCTTCGGACAGGGGGCAGTCCGCTATAATTCACCCCTCCACTTT.

The chain joins TRBV7-3 to TRBJ2-2; possible D gene TRBD1, 5 bases. The CDR3 loop spans 13 amino acids. Per germline, CDR1 SGHTA and CDR2 FQGTGA. With 1 base removed from V and 5 bases from J, the gap between germline ends came to 5 bases. This CDR3 reads CASSLKGTGELFF. As DNA, the CDR3 is TGTGCCAGCAGCTTAAAGGGGACCGGGGAGCTGTTTTTT.

The chain recombines TRBV28 with TRBJ1-3; D perhaps matches TRBD1 (5 bases). The CDR3 is 13 amino acids. CDR1 is MDHEN, CDR2 SYDVKM, per germline. The chain's CDR3 is CVVAGRSGNTIYF. The CDR3 DNA sequence: TGTGTGGTAGCAGGGCGCTCTGGAAACACCATATATTTT.